A selection of T cell receptor beta chains follows, all from one sample in a study of technical replicates of blood from a few donors. TCRdb's table, derived via immunoSEQ multiplex PCR, lists solely in-frame clones and lacks some. The data hold roughly 92,000 clones, with roughly 95% observed a single time. The sequenced sample consisted of T cells isolated from PBMCs. These receptors came from a human donor in good health. Each CDR3 is given with its conserved first and last residue. D genes are given only for firm matches. Some rows have no size entry. The others give once, few or many, or a class for an expanded clone.

V: TRBV7-3; J: TRBJ1-5; D: NA; size: once; CDR3: CASSLYEGQPQHF; DNA: TGTGCCAGCAGCTTATATGAGGGTCAGCCCCAGCATTTT
V: TRBV11-3; J: TRBJ2-7; D: NA; size: NA; CDR3: CASSLSGPPGSYEQYF; DNA: TGTGCCAGCAGCTTGAGCGGTCCGCCGGGCTCCTACGAGCAGTACTTC
V: TRBV9; J: TRBJ2-7; D: TRBD1; size: NA; CDR3: CASSDNPGQGRSYEQYF; DNA: TGTGCCAGCAGCGACAACCCGGGACAGGGTCGGAGCTACGAGCAGTACTTC
V: TRBV19; J: TRBJ2-6; D: NA; size: NA; CDR3: CASSISSGANVLTF; DNA: TGTGCCAGTAGTATCTCCTCTGGGGCCAACGTCCTGACTTTC
V: TRBV13; J: TRBJ2-7; D: TRBD2; size: NA; CDR3: CASSATSGDYEQYF; DNA: TGTGCCAGCAGCGCGACTAGCGGGGACTACGAGCAGTACTTC
V: TRBV6-1; J: TRBJ2-5; D: NA; size: NA; CDR3: CASSGTRGGETQYF; DNA: TGTGCCAGCAGCGGGACAAGGGGCGGAGAGACCCAGTACTTC
V: TRBV5-6; J: TRBJ1-4; D: NA; size: NA; CDR3: CASSKLTDNEKLFF; DNA: TGTGCCAGCAGCAAGTTAACAGATAATGAAAAACTGTTTTTT
V: TRBV5-1; J: TRBJ2-3; D: NA; size: once; CDR3: CASSLDSRYTDTQYF; DNA: TGCGCCAGCAGCTTGGATAGCCGATACACAGATACGCAGTATTTT
V: TRBV9; J: TRBJ2-3; D: NA; size: NA; CDR3: CASSRGRASSTDTQYF; DNA: TGTGCCAGCAGCCGCGGTAGAGCGTCTAGCACAGATACGCAGTATTTT
V: TRBV10-3; J: TRBJ2-1; D: NA; size: NA; CDR3: CAILPEVSDYNEQFF; DNA: TGTGCCATCCTCCCCGAGGTGTCGGACTACAATGAGCAGTTCTTC
V: TRBV6-5; J: TRBJ2-1; D: TRBD1; size: NA; CDR3: CASRVQGTNNEQFF; DNA: TGTGCCAGCAGGGTACAGGGGACGAACAATGAGCAGTTCTTC
V: TRBV7-9; J: TRBJ1-5; D: NA; size: once; CDR3: CASSFLTGSNQPQHF; DNA: TGTGCCAGCAGCTTCTTAACCGGGAGCAATCAGCCCCAGCATTTT
V: TRBV15; J: TRBJ1-4; D: TRBD1; size: NA; CDR3: CATSRDREGLDEKLFF; DNA: TGTGCCACCAGCAGGGACAGGGAGGGTCTGGATGAAAAACTGTTTTTT
V: TRBV11-3; J: TRBJ2-7; D: TRBD2; size: NA; CDR3: CASSSGLAGGLASYEQYF; DNA: TGTGCCAGCAGCTCGGGACTAGCGGGAGGGTTAGCCTCCTACGAGCAGTACTTC
V: TRBV6-1; J: TRBJ2-3; D: TRBD1; size: NA; CDR3: CASSRTGGATDTQYF; DNA: TGTGCCAGCAGTCGGACAGGGGGCGCGACAGATACGCAGTATTTT
V: TRBV29-1; J: TRBJ2-1; D: TRBD1; size: NA; CDR3: CSVDRTGDINEQFF; DNA: TGCAGCGTTGACAGGACAGGGGATATCAATGAGCAGTTCTTC
V: TRBV7-2; J: TRBJ2-5; D: NA; size: NA; CDR3: CASSPGSQETQYF; DNA: TGTGCCAGCAGCCCCGGGTCACAAGAGACCCAGTACTTC
V: TRBV5-1; J: TRBJ1-2; D: NA; size: NA; CDR3: CASSLSGSPNYGYTF; DNA: TGCGCCAGCAGCCTGTCGGGGTCCCCTAACTATGGCTACACCTTC
V: TRBV19; J: TRBJ2-1; D: TRBD1; size: NA; CDR3: CASSMGQSEQFF; DNA: TGTGCCAGTAGTATGGGACAGTCTGAGCAGTTCTTC
V: TRBV18; J: TRBJ2-1; D: TRBD2; size: NA; CDR3: CASSLLAGVSDEQFF; DNA: TGTGCCAGCTCCCTGTTAGCGGGAGTTTCAGATGAGCAGTTCTTC
V: TRBV4-1; J: TRBJ2-2; D: TRBD2; size: NA; CDR3: CASSKREGGTGELFF; DNA: TGCGCCAGCAGCAAGCGGGAGGGGGGCACCGGGGAGCTGTTTTTT
V: TRBV18; J: TRBJ2-1; D: TRBD2; size: NA; CDR3: CASSPVAGDYNEQFF; DNA: TGTGCCAGCTCACCAGTAGCGGGAGACTACAATGAGCAGTTCTTC
V: TRBV14; J: TRBJ1-2; D: TRBD1; size: NA; CDR3: CASSRGGAHYGYTF; DNA: TGTGCCAGCAGCCGAGGGGGCGCCCACTATGGCTACACCTTC
V: TRBV13; J: TRBJ2-3; D: TRBD2; size: once; CDR3: CASSLGLAPTDTQYF; DNA: TGTGCCAGCAGCTTGGGACTAGCGCCAACAGATACGCAGTATTTT
V: TRBV5-4; J: TRBJ2-2; D: NA; size: NA; CDR3: CASSPAARNTGELFF; DNA: TGTGCCAGCAGCCCGGCGGCTAGGAACACCGGGGAGCTGTTTTTT
V: TRBV19; J: TRBJ2-1; D: TRBD2; size: NA; CDR3: CASSITSGSNEQFF; DNA: TGTGCCAGTAGTATTACTAGCGGAAGCAATGAGCAGTTCTTC
V: TRBV27; J: TRBJ2-7; D: TRBD1; size: NA; CDR3: CASSTGTGDYEQYF; DNA: TGTGCCAGCAGCACCGGGACAGGGGACTACGAGCAGTACTTC
V: TRBV28; J: TRBJ2-1; D: TRBD1; size: NA; CDR3: CASSPDRDNEQFF; DNA: TGTGCCAGCAGTCCAGACAGGGACAATGAGCAGTTCTTC
V: TRBV7-2; J: TRBJ2-7; D: NA; size: NA; CDR3: CASSDYRESYEQYF; DNA: TGTGCCAGCAGCGACTACAGGGAGTCCTACGAGCAGTACTTC
V: TRBV7-3; J: TRBJ2-3; D: NA; size: NA; CDR3: CASSLAGFTDTQYF; DNA: TGTGCCAGCAGCTTAGCGGGTTTCACAGATACGCAGTATTTT
V: TRBV5-1; J: TRBJ2-2; D: NA; size: NA; CDR3: CASSPEGTVNTGELFF; DNA: TGCGCCAGCAGCCCCGAGGGTACGGTCAACACCGGGGAGCTGTTTTTT
V: TRBV21-1; J: TRBJ2-2; D: NA; size: NA; CDR3: CASSKVAETYTGELFF; DNA: TGTGCCAGCAGCAAAGTGGCGGAAACTTACACCGGGGAGCTGTTTTTT
V: TRBV11-2; J: TRBJ2-3; D: TRBD2; size: NA; CDR3: CASSAANPWTSGMGDTQYF; DNA: TGTGCCAGCAGCGCGGCCAATCCCTGGACTAGCGGGATGGGTGATACGCAGTATTTT
V: TRBV5-6; J: TRBJ2-7; D: NA; size: NA; CDR3: CASSLGESEQYF; DNA: TGTGCCAGCAGCTTGGGTGAGAGCGAGCAGTACTTC
V: TRBV9; J: TRBJ1-5; D: TRBD1; size: NA; CDR3: CASSAGGSSNQPQHF; DNA: TGTGCCAGCAGCGCAGGGGGAAGTAGCAATCAGCCCCAGCATTTT
V: TRBV5-1; J: TRBJ2-1; D: NA; size: NA; CDR3: CASSLVTAGNYNEQFF; DNA: TGCGCCAGCAGCTTGGTTACGGCGGGAAATTACAATGAGCAGTTCTTC
V: TRBV19; J: TRBJ1-2; D: NA; size: NA; CDR3: CASSIDLPTGGGYTF; DNA: TGTGCCAGTAGTATAGATCTCCCGACTGGAGGTGGCTACACCTTC